The next 6 T cell receptor beta chains were all read from a single sample in a study of lymphopenia after photon versus proton radiotherapy. TCRdb's copy holds only in-frame clones and misses some; the assay was immunoSEQ multiplex PCR. Seen here are fewer than 30,000 clones, roughly 87% observed once, and the top ten hold around a fifth. The sequencing used peripheral blood, collected from a patient treated with photon-based radiotherapy. The source is a man aged 45-60 years with gastric cancer.

In its sample, this clone was seen a few times. The chain carries TRBV14 and TRBJ1-6, with D perhaps TRBD1 (5 bases). Germline values: CDR1 SGHDN, CDR2 FVKESK. The CDR3 is 12 amino acids. The ends were cut back, 6 bases at V and 13 bases at J, with 13 bases in the middle. This CDR3 is CASRDSSQPLHF. CDR3 bases: TGTGCCAGCAGAGACAGTTCCCAGCCCCTCCACTTT.

This chain uses TRBV7-3 with TRBJ2-2, with 7 bases aligning to TRBD1. This CDR3 has 17 amino acids. Trimming took 5 bases from V and 5 from J; bases not matched to a gene: 14. Per germline, CDR1 SGHTA and CDR2 FQGTGA. For the CDR3, the DNA is TGTGCCAGCAGCCAAACTCCTACAGGGGAAGGGACCGGGGAGCTGTTTTTT. This sequence encodes CASSQTPTGEGTGELFF.

The V gene is TRBV10-3, the J gene TRBJ2-7, with 7 positions matching TRBD2. Losses at the gene ends were 7 bases for V and 2 bases for J; bases not matched to a gene: 17. CDR1 and CDR2 from the germline V gene are ENHRY and SYGVKD. This CDR3 has 17 residues. In nucleotides, the CDR3 is TGTGCCATCACCGAGGGGACGTCAGTAGCGGGCACCTACGAGCAGTACTTC. It is translated as CAITEGTSVAGTYEQYF.

This chain links TRBV7-9 with TRBJ1-2, with D perhaps TRBD1 (6 bases). The V and J ends lost 1 base and 4 bases respectively, with 10 bases between them. The germline CDR1 and CDR2 sequences are SEHNR and FQNEAQ (reference sequence). CDR3 length: 14 residues. The CDR3 loop is CASSLDRDGYGYTF. Here the CDR3 DNA reads TGTGCCAGCAGCTTAGACAGGGATGGCTATGGCTACACCTTC.

The V call is TRBV30, the J call TRBJ1-1; D unclear. Trimming took off 6 bases at V and 2 bases at J, with 19 bases between the two ends. The CDR3 length is 15 residues. Per germline, CDR1 GTSNPN and CDR2 SVGIG (reference sequence). The CDR3 nucleotides are TGTGCCTGCCATACCCCCAGGCCTACTAACACTGAAGCTTTCTTT. Its protein product is CACHTPRPTNTEAFF.

The chain is built from TRBV18 and TRBJ2-2, with 8 nucleotides matching TRBD2. J gave up 4 bases and V 4 bases, and 5 bases lay outside the gene matches. The germline CDR1 and CDR2 sequences are KGHSH and LQKENI. CDR3 length: 15 residues. The CDR3, as DNA: TGTGCCAGCTCACGCCCTACTAGCGGCACCGGGGAGCTGTTTTTT. Translating gives CASSRPTSGTGELFF.